This record concerns one TCR beta chain sequence. The source of the sample is a study of blood T cell repertoires in COVID-19. Turning to the study itself: Samples representing acute and convalescent COVID-19 were sourced from the United States, Italy and Spain.

The cohort comprised adults aged roughly 18 to 90 years residing in 20 to 25 US areas. Cohort placement rested on clinical history that participants reported themselves. Methods used by the authors: Nucleated cell number was recorded as an estimate derived from reference gene primer amplification. Profiling relied on immunoSEQ multiplex PCR, and the TCRdb table lists in-frame clones only, not all of them. The V and J calls and clone size come from that table; D and trimming were worked out from the DNA. Among 140,000 to 150,000 clones listed, roughly nine tenths were seen once. Germline CDR1 MNHEY, CDR2 SVGAGI. V lost 5 bases and J 4 bases, leaving 15 bases between the germline ends. The CDR3 has 15 amino acids.

The TCR originated in a woman between 35 and 50 years old who had been exposed to COVID-19. The specimen sequenced was PBMCs or T cells enriched from blood (not recorded which). This chain uses TRBV6-5 with TRBJ1-3, with a possible D match to TRBD1 (5 bases). This chain's CDR3 is CASSTDSSGGNTIYF. Here the CDR3 DNA reads TGTGCCAGCAGTACTGACAGTTCAGGGGGAAACACCATATATTTT.